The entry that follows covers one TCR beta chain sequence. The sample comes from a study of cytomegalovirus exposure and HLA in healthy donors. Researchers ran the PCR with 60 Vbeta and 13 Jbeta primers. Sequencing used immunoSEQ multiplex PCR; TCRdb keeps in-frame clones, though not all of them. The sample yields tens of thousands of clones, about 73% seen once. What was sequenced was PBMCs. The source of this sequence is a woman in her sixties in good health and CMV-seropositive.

The CDR3 bases are TGCGCCAGCAGCTTGACCCCTAGCGGGGGGATCGACGAGCAGTACTTC. Translating gives CASSLTPSGGIDEQYF. This chain connects TRBV5-1 to TRBJ2-7; 11 bases map to TRBD2. CDR1 SGHRS and CDR2 YFSETQ come from the germline V gene. The CDR3 is made up of 16 amino acids. The ends lost 1 base at V and 5 bases at J; junction bases unmatched: 8.